These 10 T cell receptor beta chains share one sample of origin, sequenced in a study of blood T cell repertoires in COVID-19. Profiling relied on immunoSEQ multiplex PCR, and the TCRdb table lists in-frame clones only, not all of them. In the table there are some 140,000 clones, roughly 80% of which are singletons. Sequencing was carried out using peripheral blood. These receptor sequences come from a woman older than 75 with acute or convalescent COVID-19.

The V gene is TRBV2, the J gene TRBJ1-4; D is ambiguous. Per the germline V gene, CDR1 is SNHLY and CDR2 is FYNNEI. This CDR3 has 14 amino acids. Trimming shortened V by 6 bases and J by 0 bases, and 8 bases separated the two germline ends. CDR3 DNA sequence: TGTGCCAGCAGAGTCCGGTCAACTAATGAAAAACTGTTTTTT. It specifies CASRVRSTNEKLFF.

This clone appeared a single time. The chain employs TRBV7-9 and TRBJ2-1; 8 bases line up with TRBD2. J lost 2 bases, V lost 5 bases, and 5 bases had no gene match. From germline, CDR1 is SEHNR and CDR2 FQNEAQ (reference sequence). The length of the CDR3 is 15 residues. The CDR3 reads CASSPTGGAYNEQFF. The CDR3 DNA is TGTGCCAGCAGCCCGACGGGGGGGGCCTACAATGAGCAGTTCTTC.

V and J are TRBV20-1 and TRBJ1-1; D call uncertain. The CDR3 consists of 11 residues. Trimming took 4 bases from V and 3 from J, leaving 6 bases between them. Germline CDR1 and CDR2: DFQATT and SNEGSKA (reference sequence). CDR3 in amino acids: CSATGDTEAFF. The DNA for the CDR3 is TGCAGTGCTACCGGGGACACTGAAGCTTTCTTT.

This clone was observed a few times. The rearrangement links TRBV9 to TRBJ2-7; 9 positions match TRBD1. Germline V gene lookup returns CDR1 SGDLS and CDR2 YYNGEE. V dropped 3 bases and J dropped 6; count of bases not matched to a gene: 13. The CDR3 totals 16 residues. The CDR3 DNA follows: TGTGCCAGCAGCGCGCCGGGACAGGGAGGGTTCGGCGAGCAGTACTTC. This gives the protein CASSAPGQGGFGEQYF.

The chain joins TRBV5-6 to TRBJ1-1, with D maybe TRBD1 (5 bases). The length of the CDR3 is 15 residues. Looked up from germline, CDR1 is SGHDT and CDR2 is YYEEEE. Trimming pared 2 bases from V and 0 bases from J, leaving 11 bases between. CDR3 sequence reads: CASSFQGTMNTEAFF. The CDR3 nucleotides are TGTGCCAGCAGCTTTCAGGGAACAATGAACACTGAAGCTTTCTTT.

The sample holds a few counts of this clone. The chain combines TRBV7-6 with TRBJ2-5, with 12 bases aligning to TRBD2. Germline trimming cut 3 bases from V and 1 base from J; bases unmatched to any gene: 9. This CDR3 contains 18 residues. CDR1 is SGHVS and CDR2 is FNYEAQ in the germline V gene. This CDR3 reads CASSLLTSGGILQETQYF. The CDR3 DNA sequence: TGTGCCAGCAGCTTGCTGACTAGCGGGGGCATCCTCCAAGAGACCCAGTACTTC.

This chain connects TRBV15 to TRBJ1-1; possibly TRBD1 for D (5 bases). With 3 bases removed from V and 0 bases from J, the gap between germline ends came to 8 bases. CDR3 size: 14 residues. Looked up from germline, CDR1 is LNHNV and CDR2 is YYDKDF (reference sequence). In nucleotides, the CDR3 is TGTGCCACCAGCAGGGGGACTGTGAACACTGAAGCTTTCTTT. This encodes CATSRGTVNTEAFF.

The chain carries TRBV7-9 and TRBJ2-7, with 9 bases fitting TRBD1. The CDR3 is made up of 15 amino acids. V lost 5 bases and J lost 3; bases outside the gene matches: 8. Germline V gene sequence: CDR1 SEHNR, CDR2 FQNEAQ (reference sequence). This CDR3 reads CASSVDRGGLYEQYF. CDR3 DNA sequence: TGTGCCAGCAGCGTAGACAGGGGGGGACTCTACGAGCAGTACTTC.

Worth noting for this clone: This specimen includes other DNA sequences encoding the same CDR3. The CDR3 spells CASSLRGVYGYTF. DNA of the CDR3: TGTGCCAGCAGTTTAAGGGGCGTGTATGGCTACACCTTC. The rearrangement uses TRBV27 and TRBJ1-2; weak D call: TRBD1 (5 bases). This CDR3 is 13 amino acids long. The V and J ends lost 2 bases and 5 bases respectively, with 9 bases between them. Germline V gene lookup returns CDR1 MNHEY and CDR2 SMNVEV (reference sequence).

J is TRBJ2-1 and V is TRBV30, with 7 bases matching TRBD2. Germline CDR1 is GTSNPN and CDR2 is SVGIG (reference sequence). This CDR3 is built from 15 residues. After removal of 1 base from V and 7 bases from J, the junction contained 10 bases not matched to a gene. CDR3 region: CAWSEGREPPNEQFF. CDR3 coding DNA: TGTGCCTGGAGTGAGGGGCGGGAGCCTCCAAATGAGCAGTTCTTC.